Reported below is one TCR beta chain. Its antigen is not yet known. No quality values exist for individual bases; no much larger clone is one base distant. These data originate in a study of shared clonotypes between healthy human individuals (dated by TCRdb to 2019 to 2021). Looking at the study overall: The cohort comprised a couple of women and three men aged 18 to 49 years. Per donor, leukapheresis produced somewhere between about 0.94 and 9.5 billion PBMCs. Different laboratories and diverse techniques were used to prepare libraries and sequence TCR repertoires, to increase sequencing depth and limit assay-specific biases. To estimate repertoire size and how much clonotype sharing occurs between individuals, the study deeply sequenced the blood TCR repertoires of several healthy adults. Broad study findings and their caveats: Pairwise subsampling indicated that sequencing depth was expected to affect the degree of clonotype sharing among donors. The genetic and exposure-history diversity represented was limited by the small number of donors. Sampling was restricted to blood, and TCR repertoires in tissue are likely to differ from TCR repertoires in blood.

V and J are trimmed by 3 bases and 4 bases, and the gene matches miss 2 bases of the junction. In the germline V gene, CDR1 corresponds to WSHSY and CDR2 to SAAADI. Its CDR3 holds 13 amino acids, cysteine through phenylalanine. The kept DNA is CDR3 alone, 39 bases in frame from the first base. Using the deep immunoSEQ assay, TCR CDR3 regions were amplified from genomic DNA by multiplex PCR. Genomic DNA extracted from each cell subset was distributed evenly over all wells of several immunoSEQ 96-well plates, and each plate served as one replicate. For unsorted PBMC, 250 to 300 ng of genomic DNA, equivalent to 30,000 to 35,000 T cell genomes, went into each replicate PCR. Ten immunoSEQ deep assay plates were used to sequence unsorted PBMC genomic DNA. Purified libraries were quantified with a Qubit 3.0 fluorometer, sized on a Bioanalyzer 2100, and re-quantified with the KAPA Library Quantification kit. Every immunoSEQ 96-well plate was sequenced on a separate single-read 150-cycle Illumina NextSeq 550 flow cell. Regarding the original processing steps: The immunoSEQ output contained only junctional sequences without quality scores, so filtering could not match that applied to full-length reads. To assign V/J genes and CDR3, sequences were annotated using PyIR, a Python wrapper for IgBLAST v1.9, with IMGT germline references. Reads with weak V/J assignments (E-value above 1e-6), missing CDR3, stop codons, out-of-frame junctions, or ambiguous translated residues were removed. V3J clonotypes were defined as sequences sharing an identical inferred V gene, J gene, and CDR3 amino acid sequence. To compute the percentage overlap between repertoires, the number of shared unique clonotypes was divided by the size of the smaller repertoire. Repertoire richness was assessed with RTK rarefaction, the Chao1 estimator, and Recon v2.1 estimates of unobserved clonotypes. Entries here come from immuneACCESS through TCRdb and include only in-frame sequences with V and J called. Some clones fail to appear in such tables; in the studies checked, an unresolved V gene covers under half of the shortfall, and the cause of the remainder is unknown. V and J calls and clone size are copied from that table; D and trimming were computed from the DNA. Recorded for this sample are fewer than 500,000 clones; 75% to 80% of them occurred a single time. The ten largest clones represent 9.5% to 15% of the sample.

The donors were healthy, HIV-negative adults with no recently reported acute infections or vaccinations. Every donor was a Caucasian adult residing in Nashville, Tennessee, USA. For unsorted samples, tens of millions of PBMCs were counted, and genomic DNA was extracted using the QIAamp DNA Blood Mini kit. After blood collection by leukapheresis, PBMCs were isolated using Ficoll-Histopaque density gradient centrifugation and then cryopreserved in the vapor phase of liquid nitrogen. The TCR was taken from a woman in her thirties or forties in good health. Some clones in this sample may be carry-over from other donors' samples. Source material: PBMCs. This chain joins TRBV10-2 to TRBJ1-1; 7 bases in between match TRBD1. The CDR3 corresponds to CASSERGPTEAFF. The DNA sequence follows: TGCGCCAGCAGTGAAAGGGGGCCCACTGAAGCTTTCTTT.